These T cell receptor beta chains were read from a single sample in a study of CD8 T cells in ankylosing spondylitis. One entry per CDR3 protein, called by TCRdb with MiXCR from the 5' RACE reads. The table has some 150,000 distinct CDR3 sequences, around 45% seen once. Sequenced sample: synovial fluid, either unsorted or a sorted T cell fraction (not recorded which). The receptors shown here come from a male donor with ankylosing spondylitis. Both conserved end residues are part of each CDR3.

j_gene | v_gene | CDR3aa
TRBJ2-1 | TRBV7-9 | CASSPRDQSSYNEQFF
TRBJ2-1 | TRBV12-3/TRBV12-4 | CASGYTRKNEQFF
TRBJ2-3 | TRBV7-7 | CASSRLGESDTQYF
TRBJ2-7 | TRBV19 | CASSLRSFYEQYF
TRBJ1-1 | TRBV7-6 | CASSLPGDGTEAFF
TRBJ2-7 | TRBV5-1 | CASSPGAPGTTRRSYEQYF
TRBJ2-3 | TRBV25-1 | CASSESGGQTDTQYF
TRBJ2-5 | TRBV6-5 | CASSFQFGRQAIETQYF
TRBJ1-4 | TRBV4-1 | CASSSRDRGWEKLFF
TRBJ2-7 | TRBV5-1 | CASSSQDREVTPIPYEQYF
TRBJ2-7 | TRBV5-1 | CASSFTGRRGQYF
TRBJ2-5 | TRBV27 | CASSLGTGAVETQYF
TRBJ2-3 | TRBV6-2/TRBV6-3 | CASSPSSGGADTQYF
TRBJ1-1 | TRBV7-8 | CASSLHTLKYLNTEAFF
TRBJ2-1 | TRBV7-8 | CASSFVRQRVCNEQFF
TRBJ1-2 | TRBV7-9 | CASSLEDGRAGYGYTF